The rows below give T cell receptor beta chains drawn from one sample of a study of blood T cell repertoires in COVID-19. Only in-frame clones appear in the TCRdb table, and some are missing; sequencing was by immunoSEQ multiplex PCR. The profile shows a few hundred thousand clones, around nine tenths of them singletons. Sequencing input: peripheral blood. All receptors derive from a woman in her 70s with COVID-19, enrolled during active disease. CDR3s include the opening cysteine and the closing phenylalanine or tryptophan. A D gene is named only where the DNA matches it firmly. Some rows have no size entry. The others give once, few or many, or a class for an expanded clone.

TRBD2 NA TRBJ2-1 TRBV6-4 TGTGCCAGCAGTAGAGCGGGAGGGCTAAGAAATGAGCAGTTCTTC CASSRAGGLRNEQFF
TRBD2 NA TRBJ2-1 TRBV27 TGTGCCAGCAGTCCTAAACCCGGACTAGCGGGAGACAATGAGCAGTTCTTC CASSPKPGLAGDNEQFF
TRBD1 NA TRBJ2-7 TRBV7-9 TGTGCCAGCAGCAAGAGTGGGACAGGGTACCGCGAGCAGTACTTC CASSKSGTGYREQYF
TRBD1 once TRBJ1-5 TRBV5-1 TGCGCCAGCAGCTCCAAAATACGGGACAGGGGACGGCAGCCCCAGCATTTT CASSSKIRDRGRQPQHF
NA NA TRBJ1-1 TRBV19 TGTGCCAGTAGTGTCGGACAGAAAGGTCTGGTCACTGAAGCTTTCTTT CASSVGQKGLVTEAFF
TRBD1 NA TRBJ1-2 TRBV24-1 TGTGCCACCAGTGAAGGACAGGGGGTCTATGGCTACACCTTC CATSEGQGVYGYTF
NA NA TRBJ2-7 TRBV6-5 TGTGCCAGCAACACTCGGACGGGACACTACGAGCAGTACTTC CASNTRTGHYEQYF
NA NA TRBJ2-1 TRBV6-6 TGTGCCAGCAGAAACAGAGGGGGCTCCTACAATGAGCAGTTCTTC CASRNRGGSYNEQFF
NA NA TRBJ1-1 TRBV6-5 TGTGCCAGCAGTTACGGGGGCATGAACACTGAAGCTTTCTTT CASSYGGMNTEAFF
TRBD2 NA TRBJ2-7 TRBV7-2 TGTGCCAGCAGCTCGCGTGGCGGGACTACCTACGAGCAGTACTTC CASSSRGGTTYEQYF
NA NA TRBJ1-1 TRBV2 TGTGCCAGCAGTGAACAGGGGACGCTGAACACTGAAGCTTTCTTT CASSEQGTLNTEAFF
TRBD1 NA TRBJ1-1 TRBV6-4 TGTGCCAGCAGTGACTTCTGGTACAGGACAGGAAACACTGAAGCTTTCTTT CASSDFWYRTGNTEAFF
NA NA TRBJ2-1 TRBV12-3/TRBV12-4 TGTGCCAGCAGTTTTCTCAATGAGCAGTTCTTC CASSFLNEQFF
TRBD1 NA TRBJ1-1 TRBV30 TGTGCCTGGAACCCCAGGGGGTGGAACACTGAAGCTTTCTTT CAWNPRGWNTEAFF
TRBD2 NA TRBJ2-7 TRBV19 TGTGCCAGTAGTAGGACTAGCGGGACCTACGAGCAGTACTTC CASSRTSGTYEQYF
TRBD2 NA TRBJ2-7 TRBV6-2/TRBV6-3 TGTGCCAGCAGTTACACAGGACTAGCGGGGCCCACCTACGAGCAGTACTTC CASSYTGLAGPTYEQYF
NA NA TRBJ1-5 TRBV19 TGTGCCAGTAGTATCAGACTGTATAGCAATCAGCCCCAGCATTTT CASSIRLYSNQPQHF
TRBD1 NA TRBJ1-5 TRBV30 TGTGCCTGGAGTTTAGGACAGGGACGACAGCCCCAGCATTTT CAWSLGQGRQPQHF
NA few TRBJ1-5 TRBV19 TGTGCCAGTAGTATAGCTATAATTCGGGCAGGGAATCAGCCCCAGCATTTT CASSIAIIRAGNQPQHF
NA NA TRBJ2-7 TRBV4-3 TGCGCCCTCCCAAGGCACAGTCCGGAGGTTTACGAGCAGTACTTC CALPRHSPEVYEQYF
TRBD1 NA TRBJ2-1 TRBV11-2 TGTGCCAGCAGCCCCCGGACAGGTGCCTCCTACAATGAGCAGTTCTTC CASSPRTGASYNEQFF
TRBD2 NA TRBJ2-1 TRBV5-1 TGCGCCAGCAGCTCCCGAGTCCCGGGACTAGCGGGGGCCCCTGAGGATGAGCAGTTCTTC CASSSRVPGLAGAPEDEQFF
TRBD2 NA TRBJ2-7 TRBV27 TGTGCCAGCAGCCCCTTTGCGGGGACTAGCGGGAGTAGCCACGAGCAGTACTTC CASSPFAGTSGSSHEQYF
TRBD2 NA TRBJ2-7 TRBV4-3 TGCGCCAGCAGCCAGGGGACTAGCGGGGCCTACGAGCAGTACTTC CASSQGTSGAYEQYF
TRBD2 NA TRBJ2-2 TRBV9 TGTGCCAGCACCGTCACCGGGACTAGGTCCGGGTCCGGGGAGCTGTTTTTT CASTVTGTRSGSGELFF
NA NA TRBJ1-1 TRBV7-3 TGTGCCAGCAGCTTAAGGGCGAACACTGAAGCTTTCTTT CASSLRANTEAFF
TRBD1 NA TRBJ1-1 TRBV7-3 TGTGCCAGCAGCTTAGGACAGGACGGCACTGAAGCTTTCTTT CASSLGQDGTEAFF
TRBD1 NA TRBJ1-1 TRBV7-8 TGTGCCAGCAGCGGTACCAGAACCTACAGGGGGCAGAGCACTGAAGCTTTCTTT CASSGTRTYRGQSTEAFF
TRBD2 NA TRBJ2-3 TRBV9 TGTGCCAGCAGCGTCGACCCCGCTAGCGGGAGGGTTACGCAGTATTTT CASSVDPASGRVTQYF
NA NA TRBJ2-2 TRBV24-1 TGTGCCACCGGCGGGACCGGGAACACCGGGGAGCTGTTTTTT CATGGTGNTGELFF
TRBD1 NA TRBJ2-2 TRBV5-8 TGTGCCAGCAGCCCGTTAGGGACAGCAAACACCGGGGAGCTGTTTTTT CASSPLGTANTGELFF
NA NA TRBJ1-4 TRBV18 TGTGCCAGCTCACCCCAAGGGGCATTTAATGAAAAACTGTTTTTT CASSPQGAFNEKLFF
TRBD1 NA TRBJ2-7 TRBV30 TGTGCCTGGAGTAGGGACAGGGCCTACGAGCAGTACTTC CAWSRDRAYEQYF
NA NA TRBJ2-1 TRBV29-1 TGCAGCGTTACCAGGGACTACAATGAGCAGTTCTTC CSVTRDYNEQFF
TRBD1 NA TRBJ2-7 TRBV7-2 TGTGCCAGCAGCCCTCGATCCAGTCGACAGGGTAGCTACGAGCAGTACTTC CASSPRSSRQGSYEQYF
TRBD1 NA TRBJ1-5 TRBV3-1/TRBV3-2 TGTGCCAGCAGCCTTAGCGGGACAGCTGGTCAGCCCCAGCATTTT CASSLSGTAGQPQHF
NA NA TRBJ1-2 TRBV7-8 TGTGCCAGCAGCTTAATCCCATCGGCCAGAGAGGGCTATGGCTACACCTTC CASSLIPSAREGYGYTF
NA NA TRBJ2-1 TRBV3-1/TRBV3-2 TGTGCCAGCAGCCAAGAAGGGGTAGCGGTCTCCTACAATGAGCAGTTCTTC CASSQEGVAVSYNEQFF
TRBD2 NA TRBJ2-1 TRBV9 TGTGCCAGCAGCTTGGGGACTAGCGGGAGGGCAAACAATGAGCAGTTCTTC CASSLGTSGRANNEQFF
TRBD2 NA TRBJ2-3 TRBV19 TGTGCCAGTAGTATTCGGCGCGGGGGTGATACGCAGTATTTT CASSIRRGGDTQYF
TRBD2 NA TRBJ2-1 TRBV29-1 TGCAGCGTTGAAACAGGGACTAGCGGGTTGCCGTTCTTC CSVETGTSGLPFF
TRBD2 NA TRBJ2-6 TRBV5-1 TGCGCCAGCAGCCCCCGGCGGGAGTACTCTGGGGCCAACGTCCTGACTTTC CASSPRREYSGANVLTF
TRBD1 NA TRBJ2-7 TRBV5-1 TGCGCCAGCAGGAAATTGGGACAGGGGGGCTACGAGCAGTACTTC CASRKLGQGGYEQYF
TRBD2 NA TRBJ2-1 TRBV11-2 TGTGCCAGCAGCCGGCGAGCGGGAGTCGCCAATGAGCAGTTCTTC CASSRRAGVANEQFF
NA once TRBJ2-1 TRBV10-3 TGTGCCATCAGCAGGGAATCCCATGGCAATGAGCAGTTCTTC CAISRESHGNEQFF
NA NA TRBJ2-1 TRBV7-9 TGTGCCAGCAGCTCCTCGGGCCCACTAGACTATGAGCAGTTCTTC CASSSSGPLDYEQFF
TRBD2 NA TRBJ2-3 TRBV7-2 TGTGCCAGCAGCCTCCGGCGCGCCGGGAGGGGTACGCAGTATTTT CASSLRRAGRGTQYF
TRBD1 NA TRBJ2-7 TRBV11-2 TGTGCCAGCAGCAGGGACAGCCTAGAATCCTACGAGCAGTACTTC CASSRDSLESYEQYF
TRBD1 NA TRBJ1-4 TRBV15 TGTGCCACCAGCAGATGGGGACAGGGTGGTGAAAAACTGTTTTTT CATSRWGQGGEKLFF
TRBD1 once TRBJ2-7 TRBV25-1 TGTGCCAGCAGTGAATACGGGGACAGGGCATACGAGCAGTACTTC CASSEYGDRAYEQYF
NA NA TRBJ1-1 TRBV5-1 TGCGCCAGCAGCTTAAGACCGGGAGGAACGACTGAAGCTTTCTTT CASSLRPGGTTEAFF
TRBD2 few TRBJ2-1 TRBV27 TGTGCCAGCAGTCCCCTCCCCGGGACTAGCGGGATAATCTACAATGAGCAGTTCTTC CASSPLPGTSGIIYNEQFF
NA NA TRBJ2-3 TRBV10-3 TGTGCCATCAGGGGGGACTCAAACACAGATACGCAGTATTTT CAIRGDSNTDTQYF